This T cell receptor beta chain was retrieved from a study of shared clonotypes between healthy human individuals. The test was conducted at deep level. The table came from immunoSEQ multiplex PCR; TCRdb's copy has only in-frame clones and leaves some out. Of more than 2 million clones in the sample, over 85% were seen once. Terminally differentiated effector memory CD45RA+ cells were excluded by CCR7 positive selection of CD45RO-negative cells. Donors were healthy HIV-negative adults without recently reported acute infections or vaccinations. The CDR3 is 14 residues long. Germline CDR1 reads SGHTA; CDR2 reads FQGNSA. Unmatched junction bases numbered 3, after V lost 3 bases and J lost 3 bases.

The receptor was derived from a man between 18 and 29 years old in good health. Source material: naive CD8+ T cells sorted from blood. This chain connects TRBV7-2 to TRBJ2-7, with 9 bases lining up with TRBD1. CDR3 bases: TGTGCCAGCAGCTTTCCGGGACAGGGCTACGAGCAGTACTTC. Protein sequence: CASSFPGQGYEQYF.